The rows below give T cell receptor beta chains drawn from one sample of a study of Ad26.COV2.S vaccination and SARS-CoV-2 variants. The repertoire was sequenced with immunoSEQ multiplex PCR; TCRdb's copy has only in-frame clones and lacks some. There are some 350,000 clones in the sample; roughly 85% occur only once, and about 3.3% lies in the top ten. The starting material was peripheral blood, obtained in a trial of Ad26.COV2.S vaccine versus placebo. Receptors were obtained from a person aged 18 to 59 who received the Ad26.COV2.S COVID-19 vaccine or a placebo. The CDR3 runs from the conserved cysteine through the conserved F or W. Fields, in order: clone size, V gene, J gene, D gene, CDR3 DNA, CDR3 protein. The D gene is left open where the match is weak. Clone size appears in some rows only: once, few, many, or a class for an expanded clone.

>.|TRBV5-1|TRBJ1-1|.
TGCGCCAGCAGCTTATTACGGGTTGGGGACACTGAAGCTTTCTTT
CASSLLRVGDTEAFF
>few|TRBV19|TRBJ2-2|TRBD2
TGTGCCAGCCGTTGGACTAGCGTCGCCGGGGAGCTGTTTTTT
CASRWTSVAGELFF
>.|TRBV5-1|TRBJ2-2|TRBD2
TGCGCCAGCGGACTTAGCGGGGGGGCGAGCACCGGGGAGCTGTTTTTT
CASGLSGGASTGELFF
>.|TRBV15|TRBJ1-4|.
TGTGCCACCAGCAGAGCGCCAGCTCCTAATGAAAAACTGTTTTTT
CATSRAPAPNEKLFF
>.|TRBV19|TRBJ2-3|.
TGTGCCAGTAGTATCTCTTCGGGCACAGATACGCAGTATTTT
CASSISSGTDTQYF
>few|TRBV3-1/TRBV3-2|TRBJ2-7|TRBD2
TGTGCCAGCAGCCAAGATATAGGGTGGGCTAGCGGGAGTTTTGGGCAGGACTACGAGCAGTACTTC
CASSQDIGWASGSFGQDYEQYF
>.|TRBV2|TRBJ1-5|.
TGTGCCAGCAGTGGTTCGCACCCTACGAATCAGCCCCAGCATTTT
CASSGSHPTNQPQHF
>.|TRBV6-2/TRBV6-3|TRBJ1-4|.
TGTGCCAGCAGTTCGGCGGAGAATGAAAAACTGTTTTTT
CASSSAENEKLFF
>once|TRBV10-3|TRBJ2-1|TRBD2
TGTGCCATCAGTGAAGGGACTAGCGGGAGTTACAATGAGCAGTTCTTC
CAISEGTSGSYNEQFF
>.|TRBV30|TRBJ1-4|TRBD1
TGTGCCTGGACCAGGACAGGGACAACTAATGAAAAACTGTTTTTT
CAWTRTGTTNEKLFF
>once|TRBV7-6|TRBJ1-5|.
TGTGCCAGCAGCTCTAGCCTAAGCAATCAGCCCCAGCATTTT
CASSSSLSNQPQHF
>.|TRBV2|TRBJ2-4|.
TGTGCCAGCAGTACGACCCTAGCCAAAAACATTCAGTACTTC
CASSTTLAKNIQYF
>.|TRBV9|TRBJ2-5|TRBD2
TGTGCCAGCAGCGCCAATCCAGCGGGAGGGGGAGAGACCCAGTACTTC
CASSANPAGGGETQYF
>.|TRBV27|TRBJ2-3|.
TGTGCCAGCAGTTTGAGCGGATTCACAGATACGCAGTATTTT
CASSLSGFTDTQYF